This passage covers 9 T cell receptor beta chains from one sample sequenced in a study of T-cell memory formation after mild COVID-19. TCRdb re-derived calls from the 5' RACE reads in MiXCR, one entry per CDR3 protein. The data hold about half a million distinct CDR3 sequences, with around a sixth observed a single time. The sequencing input was PBMCs or a T cell subset sorted from them (not recorded which). These receptors were collected from an adult woman who had mild COVID-19 (a few samples of this study predate the infection). Cell type and time point are not known.

The V call is TRBV3-1, the J call TRBJ2-7; D unclear. Germline CDR1 reads LGHDT; CDR2 reads YNNKEL (reference sequence). The V gene lost 0 bases and the J gene lost 0 bases, with 9 bases spanning the gap. The CDR3 totals 15 residues. In DNA, the CDR3 is TGTGCCAGCAGCCAAGAATCAAGGAGCTCCTACGAGCAGTACTTC. It specifies CASSQESRSSYEQYF.

This clonotype was recorded a few times. The rearrangement links TRBV12-5 to TRBJ1-1; 7 nucleotides agree with TRBD1. J was trimmed by 6 bases and V by 7 bases; bases with no gene match: 5. Germline lookup yields CDR1 LGHNT and CDR2 FRNRAP. The CDR3 length is 12 residues. The DNA for the CDR3 is TGTGCTAGTGCAGGGGGAAGCGCTGAAGCTTTCTTT. Its protein product is CASAGGSAEAFF.

In its sample, this clonotype was seen a few times. The J gene is TRBJ2-2, the V gene TRBV7-6, with D maybe TRBD2 (6 bases). The germline V and J ends were trimmed by 5 bases and 3 bases, with 16 bases remaining between them. The CDR3 has 16 amino acids. The germline gives CDR1 SGHVS, CDR2 FNYEAQ. The CDR3: CASSQGRTTYTGELFF. Written as DNA, the CDR3 is TGTGCCAGCAGCCAGGGAAGGACTACCTACACCGGGGAGCTGTTTTTT. Together with reference TRBV7-6 and TRBJ2-2, the CDR3 gives the full variable domain: GAGVSQSPRYKVTKRGQDVALRCDPISGHVSLYWYRQALGQGPEFLTYFNYEAQQDKSGLPNDRFSAERPEGSISTLTIQRTEQRDSAMYRCASSQGRTTYTGELFFGEGSRLTVL.

V usage is TRBV5-1 and J usage is TRBJ2-3; TRBD2 agrees at 14 bases. The CDR3 runs 16 residues. Germline CDR1 and CDR2: SGHRS and YFSETQ. V lost 5 bases and J lost 4; bases outside the gene matches: 6. Here the CDR3 reads CASRYGLAGGADTQYF. CDR3 DNA sequence: TGCGCCAGCAGATACGGACTAGCGGGGGGTGCAGATACGCAGTATTTT.

In this sample, this clonotype turned up a few times. This rearrangement joins TRBV2 to TRBJ2-7; 8 bases map to TRBD1. The J segment lost 4 bases and the V segment lost 7 bases, leaving 9 bases of the junction unmatched. CDR1 and CDR2 (germline): SNHLY, FYNNEI. There are 14 residues in the CDR3. The CDR3 DNA reads as TGTGCCAGCAACTCCCAGGGGGCCGGGTACGAGCAGTACTTC. Translating it yields CASNSQGAGYEQYF.

This chain connects TRBV11-2 to TRBJ2-5; TRBD2 might be the D (5 bases). From germline, CDR1 is SGHAT and CDR2 FQNNGV. The V gene lost 5 bases and the J gene lost 5 bases, with 15 bases spanning the gap. The CDR3 runs 14 residues. This CDR3 reads CASSPQRVLETQYF. The CDR3 DNA follows: TGTGCCAGCAGCCCACAGAGGGTCTTGGAGACCCAGTACTTC. Complete variable domain (other parts from reference TRBV11-2 and TRBJ2-5): EAGVAQSPRYKIIEKRQSVAFWCNPISGHATLYWYQQILGQGPKLLIQFQNNGVVDDSQLPKDRFSAERLKGVDSTLKIQPAKLEDSAVYLCASSPQRVLETQYFGPGTRLLVL.

The rearrangement joins TRBV6-5 to TRBJ2-5; no firm D call. V lost 0 bases and J 7 bases, leaving 12 bases between the germline ends. The CDR3 spans 14 residues. Germline CDR1 reads MNHEY; CDR2 reads SVGAGI. CDR3 protein: CASSYSSSLGTQYF. CDR3 DNA: TGTGCCAGCAGTTACTCGTCGAGCCTTGGGACCCAGTACTTC.

This clonotype occurred a few times. This chain connects TRBV7-2 to TRBJ2-5; 13 positions agree with TRBD2. V shed 4 bases, J shed 4 bases, and the junction held 3 bases outside the gene matches. Germline V lookup: CDR1 SGHTA, CDR2 FQGNSA. The CDR3 totals 15 residues. CDR3 protein: CASSWTSGSVETQYF. CDR3 nucleotide sequence: TGTGCCAGCAGCTGGACTAGCGGGAGTGTAGAGACCCAGTACTTC. The variable domain in full, with the rest retrieved from reference TRBV7-2 and TRBJ2-5, is GAGVSQSPSNKVTEKGKDVELRCDPISGHTALYWYRQSLGQGLEFLIYFQGNSAPDKSGLPSDRFSAERTGGSVSTLTIQRTQQEDSAVYLCASSWTSGSVETQYFGPGTRLLVL.

Written as DNA, the CDR3 is TGCAGCGTTGACGGGACATTGGCCCACACTGAAGCTTTCTTT. Translated, it gives CSVDGTLAHTEAFF. This chain joins TRBV29-1 and TRBJ1-1; TRBD1 might be the D (6 bases). V was clipped by 3 bases and J by 3 bases, with 14 bases between them. The germline V gene has CDR1 SQVTM and CDR2 ANQGSEA. The CDR3 spans 14 residues.